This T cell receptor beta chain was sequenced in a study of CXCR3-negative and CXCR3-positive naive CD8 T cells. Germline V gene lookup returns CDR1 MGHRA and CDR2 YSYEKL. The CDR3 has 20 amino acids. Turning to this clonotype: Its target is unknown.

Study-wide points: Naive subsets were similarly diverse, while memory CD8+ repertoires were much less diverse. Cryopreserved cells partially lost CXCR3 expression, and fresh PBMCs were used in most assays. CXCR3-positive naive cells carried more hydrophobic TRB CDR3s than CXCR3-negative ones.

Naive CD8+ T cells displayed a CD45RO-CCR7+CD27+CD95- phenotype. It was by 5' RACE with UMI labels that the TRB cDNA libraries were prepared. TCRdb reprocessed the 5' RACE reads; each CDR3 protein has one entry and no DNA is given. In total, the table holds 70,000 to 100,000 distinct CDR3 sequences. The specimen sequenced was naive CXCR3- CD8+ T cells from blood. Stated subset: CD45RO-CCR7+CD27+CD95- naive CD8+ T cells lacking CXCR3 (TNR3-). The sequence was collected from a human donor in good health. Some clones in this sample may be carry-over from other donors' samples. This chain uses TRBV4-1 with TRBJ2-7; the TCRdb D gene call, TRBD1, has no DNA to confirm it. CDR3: CASSLRDRGRNRDHSYEQYF.